This is a list of T cell receptor beta chains from one sample in a study of human T cells and chemical hapten exposure. MiXCR was run by TCRdb on the RACE reads, yielding one entry per CDR3 protein. There are some 190,000 distinct CDR3 sequences in the sample; about 22% occur only once, and under 7.5% lies in the top ten. The sample here was whole blood, taken in connection with sensitization to the hapten diphenylcyclopropenone (DPC). The receptors here all came from a woman between 50 and 59 years old with alopecia areata. Some clones in this sample may be carry-over from other donors' samples. Each CDR3 is given with its conserved first and last residue. The D gene is left open where the match is weak. Expanded clones are given a class, and other clones once, few, many or no size at all.

NA TRBJ1-5 TRBV7-2 14 NA CASRLSYSNQPQHF TGTGCCAGCAGACTGTCCTATAGCAATCAGCCCCAGCATTTT
NA TRBJ2-5 TRBV7-9 15 TRBD1 CASSQFSTGGETQYF TGTGCCAGCAGCCAATTCTCCACAGGGGGCGAGACCCAGTACTTC
once TRBJ2-2 TRBV6-2/TRBV6-3 15 NA CASSAHRSNTGELFF TGTGCCAGCAGTGCGCACCGTTCGAACACCGGGGAGCTGTTTTTT
NA TRBJ2-2 TRBV5-1 16 NA CASSPTGTLNTGELFF TGCGCCAGCAGTCCCACCGGGACTCTAAACACCGGGGAGCTGTTTTTT
NA TRBJ2-7 TRBV9 14 NA CASSVDGRSYEQYF TGTGCCAGCAGCGTGGACGGACGGAGCTACGAGCAGTACTTC
NA TRBJ1-1 TRBV5-1 14 TRBD1 CASSTGTGRIEAFF TGCGCCAGCAGCACAGGGACAGGGAGGATTGAAGCTTTCTTT
NA TRBJ1-3 TRBV20-1 14 NA CSATGGLSGNTIYF TGCAGTGCGACTGGGGGGCTCTCTGGAAACACCATATATTTT
few TRBJ1-1 TRBV6-1 14 NA CASSEVWTDTEAFF TGTGCCAGCAGTGAGGTTTGGACAGACACTGAAGCTTTCTTT
few TRBJ2-3 TRBV5-1 17 NA CASSLDPSAGSTDTQYF TGCGCCAGCAGCTTGGACCCCTCCGCGGGTAGCACAGATACGCAGTATTTT
few TRBJ1-2 TRBV3-1 15 NA CASSQEGGPPHGYTF TGTGCCAGCAGCCAAGAAGGCGGCCCGCCGCATGGCTACACCTTC
NA TRBJ2-3 TRBV4-1 15 TRBD2 CASSLGLASTDTQYF TGCGCCAGCAGCCTGGGACTAGCGAGCACAGATACGCAGTATTTT
many TRBJ2-1 TRBV29-1 14 TRBD2 CSVKGTSGKNEQFF TGCAGCGTTAAGGGGACTAGCGGGAAAAATGAGCAGTTCTTC
few TRBJ2-1 TRBV2 12 NA CASSVSGHEQFF TGTGCCAGCAGTGTGTCAGGGCATGAGCAGTTCTTC
few TRBJ2-1 TRBV5-1 15 TRBD2 CASSWGLAGGNEQFF TGCGCCAGCAGCTGGGGACTAGCGGGAGGCAATGAGCAGTTCTTC
few TRBJ2-1 TRBV6-6 16 NA CASSYAAGRGLEEQFF TGTGCCAGCAGTTACGCCGCGGGACGCGGGTTGGAGGAGCAGTTCTTC
few TRBJ2-1 TRBV10-3 16 TRBD2 CAISASGRAVINEQFF TGTGCCATCAGTGCTAGCGGGAGGGCCGTTATCAATGAGCAGTTCTTC
NA TRBJ2-3 TRBV12-3/TRBV12-4 15 NA CASKPGHTSTDTQYF TGTGCCAGCAAACCTGGACATACCAGCACAGATACGCAGTATTTT
NA TRBJ1-5 TRBV5-1 14 NA CASSLAGGIQPQHF TGCGCCAGCAGCTTGGCCGGAGGGATTCAGCCCCAGCATTTT
NA TRBJ2-1 TRBV7-2 18 TRBD2 CASSPRTSGRSSYNEQFF TGTGCCAGCAGCCCACGGACTAGCGGGAGAAGCTCCTACAATGAGCAGTTCTTC